Given below is one TCR beta chain in context. What it recognizes is unknown. This sample was taken from a study of cytomegalovirus exposure and HLA in healthy donors. Overall study findings and caveats: Reported performance of the classifier showed diagnosis of cytomegalovirus status with high specificity and sensitivity.

A multiplex PCR was run with 60 Vbeta primers and 13 Jbeta primers. Data came from immunoSEQ multiplex PCR; TCRdb stores just in-frame clones and leaves some out. The sample contains about 190,000 clones, over 70% of which appear only once. The CDR3 is made up of 15 amino acids. With 4 bases removed from V and 4 bases from J, the gap between germline ends came to 14 bases. The germline V gene encodes CDR1 MNHEY and CDR2 SMNVEV (reference sequence). The TCR originated in a man aged 45-60 years in good health and CMV-seronegative. The sequencing sample was made of PBMCs. The chain links TRBV27 to TRBJ2-1; TRBD1 might be the D (6 bases). The CDR3 coding sequence is TGTGCCAGCAGTTACCTACCCAGGGGATACAATGAGCAGTTCTTC. Its translation is CASSYLPRGYNEQFF.